This T cell receptor (beta chain) was recovered during a study of T cell responses to AZD1222 COVID-19 vaccine. This clone was seen just once. V lost 7 bases and J lost 1, with 11 bases in between. CDR1 and CDR2 from the germline V gene are MNHEY and SVGAGI. This CDR3 region has 13 residues. TCRdb's table, derived via immunoSEQ multiplex PCR, lists solely in-frame clones and lacks some. The repertoire consists of 120,000 or so clones, with 90% occurring once and the leading ten covering 7.2%. This clonotype was obtained from an adult in good health. This sequence joins TRBV6-5 and TRBJ2-7, with D tentatively TRBD1 (5 bases). The input for sequencing was peripheral blood, taken on day 0 of AZD1222 vaccination. This CDR3 is CASTERQSYEQYF. The CDR3, as DNA: TGTGCCAGCACGGAGAGACAGTCCTACGAGCAGTACTTC.